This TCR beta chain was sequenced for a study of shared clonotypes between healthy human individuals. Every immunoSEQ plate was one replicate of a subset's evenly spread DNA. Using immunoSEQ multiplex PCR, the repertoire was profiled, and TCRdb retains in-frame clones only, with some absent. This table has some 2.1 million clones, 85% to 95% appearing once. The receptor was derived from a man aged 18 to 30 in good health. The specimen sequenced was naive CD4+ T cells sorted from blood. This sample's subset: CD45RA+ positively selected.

Written as DNA, the CDR3 is TGTGCCTGGAGTAGGGACTTTTACTCCGAGCAGTACTTC. Protein: CAWSRDFYSEQYF. V and J are TRBV30 and TRBJ2-7, with a possible D match to TRBD2 (6 bases). V was trimmed by 2 bases and J by 6 bases, leaving 14 bases between them. This CDR3 comprises 13 residues. The germline CDR1 and CDR2 sequences are GTSNPN and SVGIG (reference sequence).